Below are 16 T cell receptor beta chains sequenced from a single sample in a study of blood T cells in healthy people across ages. For the second PCR, which ran for about 6 to 11 cycles, a sample-barcoded 5' primer and a J-beta primer mix were used. Via MiXCR, TCRdb re-called the 5' RACE reads, giving one row per CDR3 protein. The sample holds hundreds of thousands of distinct CDR3 sequences, under 30% seen once. The sequenced sample consisted of blood. These receptor sequences come from a woman aged 80 or older in good health.

This clonotype was seen at least ten times. The chain joins TRBV13 to TRBJ2-7; no clear D. The CDR3 is 13 amino acids. The V end was cut by 3 bases, the J end by 1 base, with 7 bases between. The V gene's germline CDR1 is PRHDT and CDR2 FYEKMQ (reference sequence). The CDR3: CASSLHGSYEQYF. Here the CDR3 DNA reads TGTGCCAGCAGCTTGCACGGTTCCTACGAGCAGTACTTC.

With regard to this clonotype: Being one base from a much bigger clone, this may be a read error. This chain joins TRBV6-2 or TRBV6-3 and TRBJ1-1; D is possibly TRBD1 (6 bases). The CDR3 extends over 16 amino acids. Germline V gene sequence: CDR1 MNHEY, CDR2 SVGEGT. The CDR3 loop is CANSLGASAKNTEAFF. The CDR3 DNA follows: TGTGCCAACAGTTTGGGGGCCTCCGCTAAGAACACTGAAGCTTTCTTT.

Regarding this clonotype: A much larger clone is a single base away; this may be a read error. The chain joins TRBV5-1 to TRBJ2-1, with D tentatively TRBD1 or TRBD2 (5 bases each). The better agreement between TRBJ2-7 and the DNA end casts doubt on the J call. CDR1 SGHRS and CDR2 YFSETQ come from the germline V gene. The CDR3 has 15 residues. As DNA, the CDR3 is TGCGCCAGCAGCCCACCAGGGAGCTCCTACAATGAGCAGTACTTC. This encodes CASSPPGSSYNEQYF.

This clonotype was recorded a few times. J is TRBJ2-7 and V is TRBV5-1; 8 bases fit TRBD2. The ends lost 0 bases at V and 7 bases at J; junction bases unmatched: 12. CDR3 size: 16 residues. The germline V gene encodes CDR1 SGHRS and CDR2 YFSETQ. CDR3 sequence reads: CASSLASSGGYNEQYF. CDR3 sequence (DNA): TGCGCCAGCAGCTTGGCATCCAGCGGGGGATACAATGAGCAGTACTTC.

In this sample, this clonotype turned up a few times. The chain employs TRBV19 and TRBJ2-3; D gene ambiguous. Germline V lookup: CDR1 LNHDA, CDR2 SQIVND (reference sequence). The CDR3 totals 14 residues. V dropped 3 bases and J dropped 2 bases, with 9 bases sitting between them. CDR3 region: CASSIQGFTDTQYF. As DNA, the CDR3 is TGTGCCAGTAGTATTCAAGGTTTCACAGATACGCAGTATTTT.

This chain uses TRBV30 with TRBJ1-1, with TRBD1 as a possible D gene (5 bases). V was pared by 8 bases and J by 5 bases, with 9 bases between. Per the germline V gene, CDR1 is GTSNPN and CDR2 is SVGIG (reference sequence). The CDR3 is 10 amino acids. Here the CDR3 DNA reads TGTGCCGGGGGGGATACTGAAGCTTTCTTT. Encoded protein: CAGGDTEAFF. Filled out from reference TRBV30 and TRBJ1-1, the complete variable domain reads SQTIHQWPATLVQPVGSPLSLECTVEGTSNPNLYWYRQAAGRGLQLLFYSVGIGQISSEVPQNLSASRPQDRQFILSSKKLLLSDSGFYLCAGGDTEAFFGQGTRLTVV.

This clonotype has at least ten counts. At one end, the junction sequence differs from germline, possibly due to a read error. The chain has TRBV7-2 and TRBJ2-1; D not certain. The CDR3 runs to 12 residues. The V gene's germline CDR1 is SGHTA and CDR2 FQGNSA. The DNA of the CDR3 is TGTGCCAGCAGCCCCTCCTTCAATGAGCAGTTCTTC. Translated, it gives CASSPSFNEQFF. Supplemented by reference TRBV7-2 and TRBJ2-1, the full variable domain reads GAGVSQSPSNKVTEKGKDVELRCDPISGHTALYWYRQSLGQGLEFLIYFQGNSAPDKSGLPSDRFSAERTGGSVSTLTIQRTQQEDSAVYLCASSPSFNEQFFGPGTRLTVL.

This clonotype was detected a few times. It may be a read error: a sequence one base away is much more abundant. The chain joins TRBV5-1 to TRBJ1-2; no firm D call. V was trimmed by 3 bases and J by 4 bases, leaving 13 bases between them. This CDR3 contains 14 residues. Germline-derived CDR1 and CDR2 are SGHRS and YFSETQ. CDR3 DNA: TGCGCCAGCAGCTGGCGAGACGGGTCCTATGGCTACACCTTC. Translated, it gives CASSWRDGSYGYTF.

This chain uses TRBV5-1 with TRBJ1-4; no clear D. This CDR3 spans 16 amino acids. Germline V gene data show CDR1 as SGHRS and CDR2 as YFSETQ. V lost 0 bases and J lost 7, with 16 bases in between. The CDR3 sequence: CASSLVGNSRGEKLFF. The CDR3 region has the DNA TGCGCCAGCAGCTTGGTCGGCAACTCGAGAGGTGAAAAACTGTTTTTT.

V usage is TRBV7-2 and J usage is TRBJ2-5; D remains ambiguous. Trimming took off 5 bases at V and 7 bases at J, with 14 bases between the two ends. From germline, CDR1 is SGHTA and CDR2 FQGNSA. There are 13 residues in the CDR3. This CDR3 reads CASSRTEIGTQYF. As DNA, the CDR3 is TGTGCCAGCAGCCGAACTGAAATTGGGACCCAGTACTTC.

The table lists this clonotype with many counts. V gene TRBV19 combines with J gene TRBJ2-7, with TRBD2 matching 10 bases. Germline-derived CDR1 and CDR2 are LNHDA and SQIVND (reference sequence). Unmatched junction bases numbered 10, after V lost 5 bases and J lost 0 bases. This CDR3 is built from 17 residues. The CDR3 reads CASSLRTSGDVSYEQYF. As DNA, the CDR3 is TGTGCCAGTAGTCTCCGGACTAGCGGTGACGTCTCCTACGAGCAGTACTTC.

In this sample, this clonotype turned up a few times. This chain uses TRBV12-3 or TRBV12-4 with TRBJ1-1, with TRBD1 matching 7 bases. The CDR3 runs 15 residues. The V segment lost 5 bases and the J segment 3 bases; nucleotides outside the gene matches: 9. The CDR3 sequence: CASSPRTGRDTEAFF. The CDR3 nucleotides read TGTGCCAGCAGTCCAAGGACAGGCCGGGACACTGAAGCTTTCTTT.

This clonotype was seen a handful of times. A read error may be the cause here, since a much bigger clone is one base away. CDR3 bases: TGTGCCGGCAGCCCCCTCAGGGAGACCCAGTACTTC. It is translated as CAGSPLRETQYF. The chain carries TRBV7-2 and TRBJ2-7; the D is unclear. The J call is doubtful: the DNA matches TRBJ2-5 better. Germline assignment: CDR1 SGHTA and CDR2 FQGNSA. The CDR3 has 12 amino acids.

This clonotype was found many times. J is TRBJ2-3 and V is TRBV4-2; D might be TRBD2 (5 bases). CDR1 LGHNA and CDR2 YNFKEQ come from the germline V gene. The V end lost 0 bases, the J end lost 2 bases, and 12 bases lay between the germline ends. This CDR3 has 16 amino acids. The CDR3 DNA sequence: TGTGCCAGCAGCCAAGAAGCGAGGGTTTCCACAGATACGCAGTATTTT. Translated, it gives CASSQEARVSTDTQYF.

The chain recombines TRBV7-2 with TRBJ2-3; D unresolved. The germline gives CDR1 SGHTA, CDR2 FQGNSA. V shed 4 bases and J shed 4 bases, with 15 bases lying between them. The CDR3 contains 15 residues. The CDR3 loop is CASSSPSGPPDTQYF. In DNA form, the CDR3 reads TGTGCCAGCAGCTCCCCGTCAGGCCCCCCAGATACGCAGTATTTT. Based on the CDR3 plus reference TRBV7-2 and TRBJ2-3, the full variable domain is GAGVSQSPSNKVTEKGKDVELRCDPISGHTALYWYRQSLGQGLEFLIYFQGNSAPDKSGLPSDRFSAERTGGSVSTLTIQRTQQEDSAVYLCASSSPSGPPDTQYFGPGTRLTVL.

The DNA of the CDR3 is TGCGCCAGCAGCCTTGGTGGGACAGGGAGGCAGCCCCAGCATTTT. Translated, it gives CASSLGGTGRQPQHF. This chain joins TRBV5-1 and TRBJ1-5, with 9 positions matching TRBD1. The CDR3 is made up of 15 amino acids. J was trimmed by 7 bases and V by 4 bases; bases with no gene match: 9. Germline loops: CDR1 SGHRS, CDR2 YFSETQ.